This T cell receptor (beta chain) was identified during a study of blood T cell repertoires in COVID-19. Adults between about 18 and 89 years of age took part from about two dozen US areas. CDR3 length: 14 amino acids. The V and J ends lost 1 base and 6 bases respectively, with 10 bases between them. From germline, CDR1 is SGHTA and CDR2 FQGNSA. Repertoires were generated with immunoSEQ multiplex PCR, while TCRdb's copy carries only in-frame clones and drops some. The data contain hundreds of thousands of clones, roughly 87% of them singletons. This receptor was taken from a woman aged 25 to 39 who had recovered from COVID-19. The material sequenced was PBMCs or T cells enriched from blood (not recorded which). The chain is built from TRBV7-2 and TRBJ2-1; unclear D gene. The CDR3 is CASSLDSNSNEQFF. The CDR3 bases are TGTGCCAGCAGCTTAGACTCCAACTCCAATGAGCAGTTCTTC.